Listed below are T cell receptor beta chains from one sample, sequenced in a study of blood T cell repertoires in COVID-19. TCRdb keeps only in-frame clones here, not all; method: immunoSEQ multiplex PCR. The table lists fewer than 200,000 clones, roughly 85% of them singletons, with about 2.1% in the top ten. Sequencing was performed on peripheral blood. Receptors originate from a woman of 80 years or more with acute or convalescent COVID-19. The CDR3 runs from the conserved cysteine through the conserved F or W. Each record gives: D gene, V gene, clone size, J gene, CDR3 DNA, CDR3 protein. The D gene is left open where the match is weak. Expanded clones are given a class, and other clones once, few, many or no size at all.

D gene: .; V gene: TRBV6-5; clone size: .; J gene: TRBJ1-2; CDR3 DNA: TGTGCCAGCCGAGCCGAGGGATACTATGGCTACACCTTC; CDR3 protein: CASRAEGYYGYTF
D gene: TRBD1; V gene: TRBV19; clone size: .; J gene: TRBJ1-1; CDR3 DNA: TGTGCCAGTCGTAGAAAGACGACAGGGAGAGGCACTGAAGCTTTCTTT; CDR3 protein: CASRRKTTGRGTEAFF
D gene: .; V gene: TRBV19; clone size: .; J gene: TRBJ1-1; CDR3 DNA: TGTGCCAGTAGTGCCCGCGGGAACACTGAAGCTTTCTTT; CDR3 protein: CASSARGNTEAFF
D gene: TRBD2; V gene: TRBV7-2; clone size: few; J gene: TRBJ2-1; CDR3 DNA: TGTGCCAGCAGCTCCCAGCGGGGGAAGGGGAATGAGCAGTTCTTC; CDR3 protein: CASSSQRGKGNEQFF
D gene: TRBD1; V gene: TRBV29-1; clone size: .; J gene: TRBJ1-4; CDR3 DNA: TGCAGCGTTGGACAGGGGGGGGTTGAAAAACTGTTTTTT; CDR3 protein: CSVGQGGVEKLFF
D gene: TRBD2; V gene: TRBV19; clone size: .; J gene: TRBJ2-1; CDR3 DNA: TGTGCCAGTAGTACCCCCGGGACTAGCGGATACCCGATCTTC; CDR3 protein: CASSTPGTSGYPIF
D gene: TRBD1; V gene: TRBV7-9; clone size: .; J gene: TRBJ2-4; CDR3 DNA: TGTGCCAGCAGCTCCGACAGGGAAGGCAAAAACATTCAGTACTTC; CDR3 protein: CASSSDREGKNIQYF
D gene: TRBD1; V gene: TRBV6-5; clone size: .; J gene: TRBJ1-1; CDR3 DNA: TGTGCCAGCAGTTACTCCCCCACAGGGGGCACTGAAGCTTTCTTT; CDR3 protein: CASSYSPTGGTEAFF
D gene: .; V gene: TRBV9; clone size: .; J gene: TRBJ1-3; CDR3 DNA: TGTGCCAGCAGCGTAGTAGAGGGCCTCTCTGGAAACACCATATATTTT; CDR3 protein: CASSVVEGLSGNTIYF
D gene: .; V gene: TRBV5-1; clone size: .; J gene: TRBJ1-4; CDR3 DNA: TGCGCCAGCAGCTTGGCCGGACAGAATAATGAAAAACTGTTTTTT; CDR3 protein: CASSLAGQNNEKLFF
D gene: .; V gene: TRBV6-1; clone size: .; J gene: TRBJ1-3; CDR3 DNA: TGTGCCAGCAGTGTAGGAACACCCCAGACAGGAAACACCATATATTTT; CDR3 protein: CASSVGTPQTGNTIYF
D gene: TRBD1; V gene: TRBV19; clone size: once; J gene: TRBJ1-1; CDR3 DNA: TGTGCCAGTAGTATCCGACAGGGTGGCACTGAAGCTTTCTTT; CDR3 protein: CASSIRQGGTEAFF
D gene: .; V gene: TRBV12-5; clone size: .; J gene: TRBJ1-4; CDR3 DNA: TGTGCTAGTGGAAAGGGGGTTGGGGATGAAAAACTGTTTTTT; CDR3 protein: CASGKGVGDEKLFF
D gene: TRBD1; V gene: TRBV9; clone size: .; J gene: TRBJ2-2; CDR3 DNA: TGTGCCAGCAGCGCCCGGACAGGGGGCCCCGGGGAGCTGTTTTTT; CDR3 protein: CASSARTGGPGELFF
D gene: TRBD1; V gene: TRBV19; clone size: .; J gene: TRBJ1-1; CDR3 DNA: TGTGCCAGTAGTTTACAAACAGGGGGCACTGAAGCTTTCTTT; CDR3 protein: CASSLQTGGTEAFF
D gene: TRBD2; V gene: TRBV5-4; clone size: .; J gene: TRBJ2-1; CDR3 DNA: TGTGCCAGCAGCCTCACCAGCGGGAGGTCATATGAGCAGTTCTTC; CDR3 protein: CASSLTSGRSYEQFF
D gene: .; V gene: TRBV19; clone size: .; J gene: TRBJ1-2; CDR3 DNA: TGTGCCAGTAGTATCGTCGACAGCGCTAACTATGGCTACACCTTC; CDR3 protein: CASSIVDSANYGYTF
D gene: TRBD2; V gene: TRBV11-3; clone size: .; J gene: TRBJ2-3; CDR3 DNA: TGTGCCAGCAGCTTAAGGACTAGCGGTTCAGATACGCAGTATTTT; CDR3 protein: CASSLRTSGSDTQYF
D gene: TRBD1; V gene: TRBV19; clone size: .; J gene: TRBJ2-1; CDR3 DNA: TGTGCCAGTAGTATAGTAGGGGGCCATGAGCAGTTCTTC; CDR3 protein: CASSIVGGHEQFF